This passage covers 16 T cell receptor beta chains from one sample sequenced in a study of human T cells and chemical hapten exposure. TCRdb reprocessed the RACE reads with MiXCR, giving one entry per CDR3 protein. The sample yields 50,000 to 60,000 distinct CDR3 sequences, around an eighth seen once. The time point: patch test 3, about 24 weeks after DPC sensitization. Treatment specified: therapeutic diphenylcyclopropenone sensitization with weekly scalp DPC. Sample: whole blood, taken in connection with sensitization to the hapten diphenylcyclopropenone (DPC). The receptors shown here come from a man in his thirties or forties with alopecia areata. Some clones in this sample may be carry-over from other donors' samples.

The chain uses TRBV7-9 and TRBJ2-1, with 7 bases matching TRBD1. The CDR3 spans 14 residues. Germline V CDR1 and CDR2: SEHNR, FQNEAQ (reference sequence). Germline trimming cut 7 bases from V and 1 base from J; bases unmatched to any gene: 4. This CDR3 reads CASIYRGSYNEQFF. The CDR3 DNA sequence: TGTGCCAGCATTTACAGGGGATCCTACAATGAGCAGTTCTTC.

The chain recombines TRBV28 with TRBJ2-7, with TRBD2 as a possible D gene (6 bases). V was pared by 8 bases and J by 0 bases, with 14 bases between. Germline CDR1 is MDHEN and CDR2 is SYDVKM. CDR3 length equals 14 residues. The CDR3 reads CASAGAGPSYEQYF. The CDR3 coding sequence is TGTGCCAGCGCCGGGGCGGGGCCCTCCTACGAGCAGTACTTC. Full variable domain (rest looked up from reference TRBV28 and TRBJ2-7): DVKVTQSSRYLVKRTGEKVFLECVQDMDHENMFWYRQDPGLGLRLIYFSYDVKMKEKGDIPEGYSVSREKKERFSLILESASTNQTSMYLCASAGAGPSYEQYFGPGTRLTVT.

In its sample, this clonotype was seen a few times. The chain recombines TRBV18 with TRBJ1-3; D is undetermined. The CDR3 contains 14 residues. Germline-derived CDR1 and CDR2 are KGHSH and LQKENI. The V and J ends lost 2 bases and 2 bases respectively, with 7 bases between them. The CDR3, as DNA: TGTGCCAGCTCACCAGGGAGAACTGGAAACACCATATATTTT. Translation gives CASSPGRTGNTIYF.

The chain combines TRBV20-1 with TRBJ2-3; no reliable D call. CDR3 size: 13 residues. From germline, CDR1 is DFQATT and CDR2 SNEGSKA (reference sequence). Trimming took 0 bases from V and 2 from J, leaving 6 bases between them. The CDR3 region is CSARDYVTDTQYF. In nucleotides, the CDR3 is TGCAGTGCTAGAGACTACGTCACAGATACGCAGTATTTT.

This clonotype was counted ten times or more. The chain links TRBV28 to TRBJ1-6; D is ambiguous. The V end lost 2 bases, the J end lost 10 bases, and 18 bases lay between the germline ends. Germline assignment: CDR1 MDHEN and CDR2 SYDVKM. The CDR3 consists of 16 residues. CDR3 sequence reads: CASSLGGPGSWSPLHF. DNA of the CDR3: TGTGCCAGCAGTTTAGGAGGCCCCGGTTCTTGGTCACCCCTCCACTTT.

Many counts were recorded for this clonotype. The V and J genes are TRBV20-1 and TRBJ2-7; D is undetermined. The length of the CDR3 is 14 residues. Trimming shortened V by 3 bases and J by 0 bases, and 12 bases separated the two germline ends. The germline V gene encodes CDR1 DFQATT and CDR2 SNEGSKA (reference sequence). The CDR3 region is CSASKGLYSYEQYF. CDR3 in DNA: TGCAGTGCTAGTAAGGGTCTCTACTCCTACGAGCAGTACTTC.

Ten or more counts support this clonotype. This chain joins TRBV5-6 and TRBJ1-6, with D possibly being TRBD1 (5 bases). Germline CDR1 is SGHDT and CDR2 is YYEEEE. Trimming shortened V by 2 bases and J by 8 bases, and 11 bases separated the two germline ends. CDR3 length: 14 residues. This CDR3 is CASSFQGTYSPLHF. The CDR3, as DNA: TGTGCCAGCAGCTTCCAGGGAACCTATTCACCCCTCCACTTT.

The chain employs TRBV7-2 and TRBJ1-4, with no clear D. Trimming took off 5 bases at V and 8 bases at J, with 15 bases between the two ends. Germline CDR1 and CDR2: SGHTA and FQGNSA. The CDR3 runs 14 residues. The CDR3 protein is CASSRSGLREKLFF. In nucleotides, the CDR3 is TGTGCCAGCAGCCGTAGCGGGCTACGGGAAAAACTGTTTTTT.

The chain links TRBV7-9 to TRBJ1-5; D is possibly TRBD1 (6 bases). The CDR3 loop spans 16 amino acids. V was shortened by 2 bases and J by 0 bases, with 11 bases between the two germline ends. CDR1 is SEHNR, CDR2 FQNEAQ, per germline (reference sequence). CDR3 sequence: CASSLQTGFSNQPQHF. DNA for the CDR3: TGTGCCAGCAGCTTACAGACAGGCTTTAGCAATCAGCCCCAGCATTTT. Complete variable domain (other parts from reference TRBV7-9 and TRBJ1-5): DTGVSQNPRHKITKRGQNVTFRCDPISEHNRLYWYRQTLGQGPEFLTYFQNEAQLEKSRLLSDRFSAERPKGSFSTLEIQRTEQGDSAMYLCASSLQTGFSNQPQHFGDGTRLSIL.

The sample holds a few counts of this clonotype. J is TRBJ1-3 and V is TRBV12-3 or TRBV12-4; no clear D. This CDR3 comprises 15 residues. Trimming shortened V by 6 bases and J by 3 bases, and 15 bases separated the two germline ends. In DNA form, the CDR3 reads TGTGCCAGCAGACGAAATGGACGGAATGGAAACACCATATATTTT. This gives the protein CASRRNGRNGNTIYF.

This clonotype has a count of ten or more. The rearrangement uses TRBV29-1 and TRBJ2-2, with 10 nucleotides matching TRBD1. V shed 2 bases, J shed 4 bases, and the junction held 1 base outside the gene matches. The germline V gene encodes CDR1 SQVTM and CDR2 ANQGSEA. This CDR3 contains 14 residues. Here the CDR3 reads CSVERDRGTGELFF. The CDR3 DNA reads TGCAGCGTTGAAAGGGACAGGGGCACCGGGGAGCTGTTTTTT.

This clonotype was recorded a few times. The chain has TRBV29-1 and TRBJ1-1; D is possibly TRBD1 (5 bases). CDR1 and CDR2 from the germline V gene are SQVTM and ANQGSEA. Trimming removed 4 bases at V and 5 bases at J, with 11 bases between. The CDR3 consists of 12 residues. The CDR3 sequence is CSVVGGRTEAFF. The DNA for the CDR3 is TGCAGCGTTGTGGGGGGAAGAACTGAAGCTTTCTTT.

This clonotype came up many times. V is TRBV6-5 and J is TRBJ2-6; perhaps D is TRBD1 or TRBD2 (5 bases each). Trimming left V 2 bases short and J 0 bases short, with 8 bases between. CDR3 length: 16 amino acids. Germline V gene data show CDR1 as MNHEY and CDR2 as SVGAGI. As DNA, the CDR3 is TGTGCCAGCAGTTACGGGGGTCTCTCTGGGGCCAACGTCCTGACTTTC. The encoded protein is CASSYGGLSGANVLTF.

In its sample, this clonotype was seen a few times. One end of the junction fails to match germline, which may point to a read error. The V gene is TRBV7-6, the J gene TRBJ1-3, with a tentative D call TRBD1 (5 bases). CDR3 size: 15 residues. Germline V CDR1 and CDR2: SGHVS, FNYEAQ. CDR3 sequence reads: CVSSRRETSGNTIYF. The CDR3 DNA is TGTGTCAGCAGCCGCAGGGAAACCTCTGGAAACACCATATATTTT.

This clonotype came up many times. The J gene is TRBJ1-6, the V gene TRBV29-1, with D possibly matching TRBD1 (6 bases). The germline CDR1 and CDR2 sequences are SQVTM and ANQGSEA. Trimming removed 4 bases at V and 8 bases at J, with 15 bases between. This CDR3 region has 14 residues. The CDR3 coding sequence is TGCAGCGTTGGTTGGGGGCGAGGGGATTCACCCCTCCACTTT. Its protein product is CSVGWGRGDSPLHF.

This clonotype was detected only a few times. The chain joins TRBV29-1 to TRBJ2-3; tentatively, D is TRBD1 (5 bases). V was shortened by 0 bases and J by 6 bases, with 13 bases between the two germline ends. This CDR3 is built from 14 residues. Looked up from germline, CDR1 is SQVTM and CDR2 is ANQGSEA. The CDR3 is CSVEDPHRRDTQYF. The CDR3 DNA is TGCAGCGTTGAAGATCCCCACAGGCGCGATACGCAGTATTTT.